A single sample is the source of the 8 T cell receptor beta chains below, sequenced in a study of CD8+ T cells in alopecia areata. It was cDNA, reverse transcribed from extracted RNA, that served as the sequencing template. Sequencing was performed with immunoSEQ multiplex PCR; in TCRdb, only in-frame clones are kept and a portion is missing. The table lists a few hundred thousand clones, less than 45% of them singletons. Treatment denoted: oral pan-JAK inhibitor, 5-10 mg twice daily. The sample was CD4+ T cells sorted from blood, taken around week 31, from a patient treated with tofacitinib. The receptors shown here come from a human donor with alopecia areata.

This clone occurred a few times. V usage is TRBV9 and J usage is TRBJ2-7; D is possibly TRBD1 (6 bases). Looked up from germline, CDR1 is SGDLS and CDR2 is YYNGEE. The CDR3 spans 15 residues. Trimming removed 0 bases from V and 4 bases from J, with 14 bases in between. The CDR3 loop reads CASSVDPQGSYEQYF. The CDR3 nucleotides read TGTGCCAGCAGCGTAGACCCACAGGGTTCTTACGAGCAGTACTTC.

This chain joins TRBV7-9 and TRBJ2-5; TRBD1 or TRBD2 may be the D gene (7 bases each). V lost 2 bases and J 5 bases, leaving 12 bases between the germline ends. Germline V gene data show CDR1 as SEHNR and CDR2 as FQNEAQ (reference sequence). The CDR3 sequence is 14 residues long. CDR3 in amino acids: CASSLSRGGETQYF. In DNA, the CDR3 is TGTGCCAGCAGCTTAAGCAGGGGGGGTGAGACCCAGTACTTC.

In nucleotides, the CDR3 is TGTGCCAGCTCACCACCAGGACAGGGGGGGAATTCACCCCTCCACTTT. This sequence encodes CASSPPGQGGNSPLHF. This chain uses TRBV18 with TRBJ1-6, with 10 bases matching TRBD1. V lost 0 bases and J lost 7; bases outside the gene matches: 3. Germline lookup yields CDR1 KGHSH and CDR2 LQKENI. The length of the CDR3 is 16 residues.

This chain connects TRBV5-1 to TRBJ2-1; D unclear. Germline CDR1 and CDR2: SGHRS and YFSETQ. The CDR3 sequence is 13 residues long. V lost 6 bases and J 2 bases, leaving 9 bases between the germline ends. Written as DNA, the CDR3 is TGCGCCAGCAAGGTATTGCCCTACAATGAGCAGTTCTTC. This encodes CASKVLPYNEQFF.

The chain carries TRBV5-1 and TRBJ2-1; no firm D call. This CDR3 region has 14 residues. Trimming shortened V by 0 bases and J by 5 bases, and 9 bases separated the two germline ends. Germline V lookup: CDR1 SGHRS, CDR2 YFSETQ. In DNA, the CDR3 is TGCGCCAGCAGCTTGGGCCAGCCTAACAATGAGCAGTTCTTC. It is translated as CASSLGQPNNEQFF.

The chain links TRBV29-1 to TRBJ1-5, with TRBD1 matching 8 bases. The CDR3 is 14 residues long. The V segment lost 5 bases and the J segment 7 bases; nucleotides outside the gene matches: 10. Germline CDR1 and CDR2: SQVTM and ANQGSEA. The CDR3 spells CSVPGDRYGQPQHF. The DNA of the CDR3 is TGCAGCGTTCCCGGGGACAGGTATGGGCAGCCCCAGCATTTT.

This chain uses TRBV15 with TRBJ2-5, with D perhaps TRBD2 (5 bases). The CDR3 totals 15 residues. Germline CDR1 is LNHNV and CDR2 is YYDKDF (reference sequence). V lost 0 bases and J 3 bases, leaving 11 bases between the germline ends. The CDR3 is CATSRDRTSKETQYF. CDR3 nucleotide sequence: TGTGCCACCAGCAGAGATCGGACTTCCAAAGAGACCCAGTACTTC.

The J gene is TRBJ2-3, the V gene TRBV25-1; no definite D call. This CDR3 is 15 amino acids long. V was shortened by 6 bases and J by 4 bases, with 17 bases between the two germline ends. Germline values: CDR1 MGHDK, CDR2 SYGVNS. For the CDR3, the DNA is TGTGCCAGCAGCAACATTGGGTTAGTTGCAGATACGCAGTATTTT. As protein: CASSNIGLVADTQYF.